This T cell receptor (beta chain) stems from a study of blood T cell repertoires in COVID-19. The wider study: Acute-phase and convalescent COVID-19 samples originated in the United States, Italy and Spain. Nucleic acid was either cDNA or gDNA, and it came from T cells, B-cell-depleted T cells, or PBMCs.

The authors' processing: Using reference gene primer amplification, nucleated cell counts were estimated. Profiling relied on immunoSEQ multiplex PCR, and the TCRdb table lists in-frame clones only, not all of them. V, J and clone size reflect that table, while D and trimming were determined from the DNA. The sample gives hundreds of thousands of clones, more than 80% of which show up once; roughly 0.25% is in the top ten. CDR1 is MNHEY, CDR2 SVGEGT, per germline. V lost 7 bases and J lost 2, with 20 bases in between. The CDR3 is made up of 16 amino acids. Sequencing used peripheral blood. This receptor was taken from a woman younger than 30 with acute or convalescent COVID-19. This sequence joins TRBV6-2 or TRBV6-3 and TRBJ1-1; D call uncertain. CDR3 nucleotides: TGTGCCAGCAACCCAACCGAGGCGTTTCTTAACACTGAAGCTTTCTTT. Amino acids: CASNPTEAFLNTEAFF.